Listed below are T cell receptor beta chains from one sample, sequenced in a study of early T cells in non-severe SARS-CoV-2 infection. MiXCR was run by TCRdb on the 5' RACE reads, yielding one entry per CDR3 protein. The sample holds about 27,000 distinct CDR3 sequences; approximately 4.1% are singletons and the top ten take roughly 6.2%. Sequencing used whole blood. The receptors originated from an adult who was a healthcare worker with PCR-confirmed SARS-CoV-2 infection or an uninfected control (not recorded which). Both conserved end residues are part of each CDR3. Fields, in order: D gene, clone size, J gene, V gene, CDR3 DNA, CDR3 protein. The D gene is left open where the match is weak. Size is stated for part of the rows, as once, few or many counts, or as a class when the clone is expanded.

- few TRBJ2-5 TRBV20-1 TGCAGTGCCCAACACCAAGAGACCCAGTACTTC CSAQHQETQYF
TRBD1 - TRBJ2-5 TRBV20-1 TGCAGTGCTGCGGACAGGGGTGGCGAGACCCAGTACTTC CSAADRGGETQYF
- many TRBJ2-7 TRBV12-3/TRBV12-4 TGTGCCAGCAGTTTATACCCGTACGAGCAGTACTTC CASSLYPYEQYF
- many TRBJ1-1 TRBV4-3 TGCGCCAGCAGCCAAGACAGAAACACTGAAGCTTTCTTT CASSQDRNTEAFF
- many TRBJ2-3 TRBV19 TGTGCCAGTAGTGCTGGGCCGTTCACAGATACGCAGTATTTT CASSAGPFTDTQYF
TRBD2 many TRBJ2-7 TRBV29-1 TGCAGCGTTGCTCCGGGAGGAGTTGGAAACGAGCAGTACTTC CSVAPGGVGNEQYF
TRBD2 - TRBJ2-1 TRBV20-1 TGCAGTGCCGTTATTAGCGGGAGCTCCTACAATGAGCAGTTCTTC CSAVISGSSYNEQFF
- - TRBJ1-5 TRBV5-1 TGCGCCAGCAGCTTGGCGGCAAATCAGCCCCAGCATTTT CASSLAANQPQHF
TRBD1 many TRBJ2-7 TRBV6-1 TGTGCCAGCAGTGAAGCCCCGGGGACAGGGATTGGGGAGCAGTACTTC CASSEAPGTGIGEQYF
- many TRBJ2-2 TRBV10-3 TGTGCCATCAGTGAGACCTCCTTTCTAGGGCCGCACACCGGGGAGCTGTTTTTT CAISETSFLGPHTGELFF
- many TRBJ2-1 TRBV3-1 TGTGCCAGCAGCCAATCCCCCCCGAGCTCCTACAATGAGCAGTTCTTC CASSQSPPSSYNEQFF
TRBD2 many TRBJ2-3 TRBV4-2 TGTGCCAGCAGCCAAGATCCGGCTAGCGGCCACACAGATACGCAGTATTTT CASSQDPASGHTDTQYF
- many TRBJ1-5 TRBV20-1 TGCAGTGCTATCGTCGGGGGAGGCAATCAGCCCCAGCATTTT CSAIVGGGNQPQHF
TRBD1 - TRBJ1-1 TRBV5-1 TGCGCCAGCAGCTTGAAGGGGGCGAGCACTGAAGCTTTCTTT CASSLKGASTEAFF
- medium-sized TRBJ1-2 TRBV5-1 TGCGCCAGCAGCTTGGGGGTGGAGCAGCCAGGCTACACCTTC CASSLGVEQPGYTF
TRBD1 - TRBJ2-7 TRBV3-1 TGTGCCAGCAGCCAGAGGGGGCGGGCCCTCGACGAGCAGTACTTC CASSQRGRALDEQYF